The source of this TCR beta chain is a study of T cell repertoires in cytomegalovirus infection. At the level of the study: Matching HLA type and CMV infection were both indicated by public TCR beta signatures. Regarding the study as a whole: Predominance within the ex vivo response was attributable to HLA-C-restricted CMV-specific TCR beta clonotypes.

MiXCR, run by TCRdb on the reads, gives a single entry per CDR3 protein. The sample shows some 97,000 distinct CDR3 sequences, 20% to 30% of them seen only once. In regard to this clonotype: Its antigen is unknown.

CDR3 length: 13 residues. V lost 6 bases, J lost 4 bases, and 2 bases stayed unmatched. Per germline, CDR1 MDHEN and CDR2 SYDVKM. The sample consisted of CD8+ T cells from PBMCs. This TCR was recovered from a human donor in good health (CMV status not recorded). Some clones in this sample may be carry-over from other donors' samples. The V call is TRBV28, the J call TRBJ2-4; 8 bases agree with TRBD1. In DNA, the CDR3 is TGTGCCAGCAGAGGACAGGGAAAAAACATTCAGTACTTC. Translation gives CASRGQGKNIQYF.